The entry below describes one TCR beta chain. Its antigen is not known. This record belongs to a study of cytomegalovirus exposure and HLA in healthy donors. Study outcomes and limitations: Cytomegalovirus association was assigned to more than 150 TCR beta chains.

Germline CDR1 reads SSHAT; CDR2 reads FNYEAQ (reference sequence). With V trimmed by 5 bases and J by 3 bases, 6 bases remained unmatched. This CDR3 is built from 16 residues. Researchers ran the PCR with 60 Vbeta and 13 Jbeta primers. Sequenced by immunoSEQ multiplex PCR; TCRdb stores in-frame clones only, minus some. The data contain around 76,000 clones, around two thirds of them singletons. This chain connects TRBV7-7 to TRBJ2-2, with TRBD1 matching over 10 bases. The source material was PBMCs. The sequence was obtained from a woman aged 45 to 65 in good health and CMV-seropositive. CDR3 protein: CASSATTGGYTGELFF. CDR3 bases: TGTGCCAGCAGCGCGACGACAGGGGGCTACACCGGGGAGCTGTTTTTT.